This entry lists 7 T cell receptor beta chains sequenced from one sample in a study of OX40 agonist ivuxolimab in advanced cancers. This table comes from immunoSEQ multiplex PCR, and its TCRdb copy is limited to in-frame clones, with some not included. The sample shows about 48,000 clones, about nine tenths of them seen only once. The material sequenced was CD4+ or CD8+ T cells sorted from blood, taken in a trial of the OX40 agonist ivuxolimab. Source of these receptors: an adult with an advanced solid tumor such as melanoma, head and neck, liver or kidney cancer.

The chain joins TRBV15 to TRBJ1-6; D unresolved. This CDR3 has 15 amino acids. The germline gives CDR1 LNHNV, CDR2 YYDKDF (reference sequence). The V end was cut by 5 bases, the J end by 0 bases, with 8 bases between. This chain's CDR3 is CATSGGFSYNSPLHF. Written as DNA, the CDR3 is TGTGCCACCAGCGGCGGCTTCTCCTATAATTCACCCCTCCACTTT.

The rearrangement links TRBV9 to TRBJ2-5; 8 bases agree with TRBD2. Germline V lookup: CDR1 SGDLS, CDR2 YYNGEE. This CDR3 region has 13 residues. J lost 5 bases, V lost 1 base, and 1 base had no gene match. CDR3 DNA sequence: TGTGCCAGCAGCGTACGGGGGGGGGAGACCCAGTACTTC. Its protein is CASSVRGGETQYF. Together with reference TRBV9 and TRBJ2-5, the CDR3 gives the full variable domain: DSGVTQTPKHLITATGQRVTLRCSPRSGDLSVYWYQQSLDQGLQFLIQYYNGEERAKGNILERFSAQQFPDLHSELNLSSLELGDSALYFCASSVRGGETQYFGPGTRLLVL.

V and J are TRBV6-6 and TRBJ1-2; 7 bases agree with TRBD1. The V and J ends lost 5 bases and 8 bases, in that order; junction bases with no gene match: 14. The CDR3 totals 15 residues. The germline gives CDR1 MNHNY, CDR2 SVGAGI (reference sequence). The CDR3 reads CASSPRDSPMTGYTF. DNA for the CDR3: TGTGCCAGCAGTCCAAGGGACAGTCCTATGACCGGCTACACCTTC.

This clone has just a few counts. This chain joins TRBV5-6 and TRBJ1-6; D might be TRBD1 (5 bases). Trimming removed 4 bases at V and 3 bases at J, with 14 bases between. Germline CDR1 SGHDT, CDR2 YYEEEE. The CDR3 covers 16 residues. CDR3 protein: CASSGGTSGYNSPLHF. DNA for the CDR3: TGTGCCAGCAGCGGTGGGACCTCGGGCTATAATTCACCCCTCCACTTT.

The genes are TRBV5-1 and TRBJ1-1; D may be TRBD1 (6 bases). Trimming removed 4 bases at V and 5 bases at J, with 18 bases between. The V gene's germline CDR1 is SGHRS and CDR2 YFSETQ. The CDR3 is 15 amino acids. This CDR3 is CASSLFPRGRTEAFF. CDR3 nucleotides: TGCGCCAGCAGCCTATTCCCCAGGGGTCGGACTGAAGCTTTCTTT.

Notes on this clone: One end of the junction varies from germline; a read error may be responsible. The chain recombines TRBV4-1 with TRBJ2-5, with D possibly being TRBD1 (7 bases). The CDR3 runs to 15 residues. CDR1 is MGHRA and CDR2 is YSYEKL in the germline V gene. CDR3 in amino acids: CASSQELSRGDSLNF. The CDR3 DNA reads as TGCGCCAGCAGCCAAGAGCTCTCTAGGGGGGACAGCCTGAACTTC.

This chain joins TRBV6-6 and TRBJ2-3; tentatively, D is TRBD1 or TRBD2 (6 bases each). This CDR3 comprises 16 residues. The V end was cut by 2 bases, the J end by 4 bases, with 16 bases between. Germline V lookup: CDR1 MNHNY, CDR2 SVGAGI (reference sequence). CDR3 loop: CASSYPQEGVADTQYF. CDR3 nucleotides: TGTGCCAGCAGTTACCCCCAGGAGGGGGTCGCAGATACGCAGTATTTT.